This TCR beta chain originates from a study of blood T cell repertoires in COVID-19. Study context: COVID-19 samples, acute and convalescent, were from the United States, Italy and Spain. PBMCs, B-cell-depleted T cells, or T cells were the source of the cDNA or gDNA that made up the material.

The CDR3 sequence is 15 residues long. Germline V CDR1 and CDR2: LNHDA, SQIVND (reference sequence). Trimming removed 2 bases from V and 4 bases from J; junction bases left unmatched: 5. How the authors handled the data: For nucleated cells, counts were estimated from reference gene primer amplification. Sequencing used immunoSEQ multiplex PCR; TCRdb keeps in-frame clones, though not all of them. That table gives V, J and clone size, and the DNA gave D and trimming. The sample shows roughly 160,000 clones, about 86% of them seen only once. This TCR was sampled from a man aged 18 to 35 with acute or convalescent COVID-19. Sequenced input: peripheral blood. V and J are TRBV19 and TRBJ1-2; 9 bases map to TRBD1. CDR3 in DNA: TGTGCCAGTAGTATACCCTCGACAGGGGGCTATGGCTACACCTTC. Its translation is CASSIPSTGGYGYTF.